This is a list of T cell receptor beta chains from one sample in a study of cytomegalovirus exposure and HLA in healthy donors. The method was immunoSEQ multiplex PCR; TCRdb's version includes in-frame clones alone and lacks a portion of them. In the table there are tens of thousands of clones, 73% of which are singletons. Sequencing was done on a sample of PBMCs. The receptor source for this set is a woman aged 40-49 years in good health and CMV-seropositive. The CDR3 runs from the conserved cysteine through the conserved F or W. The order of the fields is V gene, J gene, D gene, CDR3 DNA, CDR3 protein. D genes are given only for firm matches.

TRBV7-9	TRBJ2-7	.	TGTGCCAGCAGCTCCGGGTTCTACTCCTACGAGCAGTACTTC	CASSSGFYSYEQYF
TRBV19	TRBJ1-1	.	TGTGCCAGTGGACGACAGATGGGGAACACTGAAGCTTTCTTT	CASGRQMGNTEAFF
TRBV25-1	TRBJ2-5	TRBD1	TGTGCCAGCAGTGACCAATCGACAGGGGCTCGCCAAGAGACCCAGTACTTC	CASSDQSTGARQETQYF
TRBV2	TRBJ2-3	.	TGTGCCAGCAGGTCTACGGGAGAGAGCACAGATACGCAGTATTTT	CASRSTGESTDTQYF
TRBV18	TRBJ2-5	.	TGTGCCAGCTCACCAGGCTTACAAGAGACCCAGTACTTC	CASSPGLQETQYF
TRBV5-1	TRBJ2-5	TRBD2	TGCGCCAGCAGCTATAGCGGGGGGGAGTCGGAGACCCAGTACTTC	CASSYSGGESETQYF
TRBV28	TRBJ2-7	.	TGTGCCAGCAGGCCGAGCGAGTACGAGCAGTACTTC	CASRPSEYEQYF
TRBV9	TRBJ2-7	.	TGTGCCAGCAGCGTAAACGTGGAGACTAGACCGCGTGAGCAGTACTTC	CASSVNVETRPREQYF
TRBV7-9	TRBJ1-1	.	TGTGCCAGCAGCCCGACTGTGCGAGCTTTCTTT	CASSPTVRAFF
TRBV4-3	TRBJ2-1	TRBD2	TGCGCCAGCAGCCAAGTAGCGGGAGGGTTTAGCTCCTACAATGAGCAGTTCTTC	CASSQVAGGFSSYNEQFF
TRBV5-1	TRBJ2-3	TRBD1	TGCGCCAGCACCCCGGGACAGGGGACTACAGATACGCAGTATTTT	CASTPGQGTTDTQYF
TRBV9	TRBJ1-1	.	TGTGCCAGCAGCGGTTCCGGGACAACTGAAGCTTTCTTT	CASSGSGTTEAFF
TRBV7-2	TRBJ1-1	.	TGTGCCAGCAGCTTATGGTCGAGTACAGCTGGCACTGAAGCTTTCTTT	CASSLWSSTAGTEAFF
TRBV18	TRBJ2-5	TRBD1	TGTGCCAGCTCCCTTGGGACAGACAACGGTGGTCAGTACTTC	CASSLGTDNGGQYF
TRBV18	TRBJ2-5	.	TGTGCCAGCTCACCACGTCGACCGGGTTCCCAAGAGACCCAGTACTTC	CASSPRRPGSQETQYF
TRBV5-8	TRBJ2-5	.	TGTGCCAGCAGCCGGGGGGCATCCCAAGAGACCCAGTACTTC	CASSRGASQETQYF